This T cell receptor (beta chain) appears in the sequencing data of a study of high-grade serous ovarian cancer treatment subgroups. Overall study: Each sample yielded on average roughly 7,000 unique TCR beta rearrangements from some 15,000 reads. Study conclusions and caveats: CDR1 and CDR2 were left unanalyzed; analyses focused on CDR3. Tumors within one patient showed repertoire similarity of roughly 0.095 to 0.8.

The V gene's germline CDR1 is SNHLY and CDR2 FYNNEI. The CDR3 length is 16 residues. Trimming took 7 bases from V and 4 from J, leaving 21 bases between them. Tumor samples were taken before definitive surgery or chemotherapy. Generated by immunoSEQ multiplex PCR, the TCRdb table keeps only in-frame clones and is missing some. This table holds 10,000 to 12,000 clones, 68% found once. This clone was detected a few times. As yet, its antigen is unknown. The TCR was taken from a human donor with high-grade serous ovarian cancer. The sequenced material came from tumor tissue. This chain joins TRBV2 and TRBJ2-3; D is possibly TRBD2 (7 bases). The CDR3 protein is CASTLGGLAGSDTQYF. The CDR3 coding sequence is TGTGCCAGCACCTTAGGGGGATTAGCGGGTTCAGATACGCAGTATTTT.